This T cell receptor (beta chain) appears in the sequencing data of a study of blood T cell repertoires in COVID-19. The germline V gene has CDR1 MGHRA and CDR2 YSYEKL. Trimming shortened V by 0 bases and J by 3 bases, and 15 bases separated the two germline ends. CDR3 size: 16 residues. Data came from immunoSEQ multiplex PCR; TCRdb stores just in-frame clones and leaves some out. The table has some 260,000 clones, around three quarters seen once; the top ten hold 3.3%. The material sequenced was peripheral blood. This TCR was sampled from a woman of 80 years or more with acute or convalescent COVID-19. This chain uses TRBV4-1 with TRBJ2-7, with D perhaps TRBD1 (7 bases). The CDR3 protein is CASSQDDRGTVYEQYF. CDR3 nucleotides: TGCGCCAGCAGCCAAGACGATCGGGGGACAGTCTACGAGCAGTACTTC.